Shown below are 10 T cell receptor beta chains from a single sample sequenced in a study of blood T cell repertoires in COVID-19. Sequencing was performed with immunoSEQ multiplex PCR; in TCRdb, only in-frame clones are kept and a portion is missing. Here the sample spans about 170,000 clones, around nine tenths being singletons. The sequencing input was peripheral blood. The receptors shown here come from a man aged 55 to 69 with COVID-19, enrolled during active disease.

The chain has TRBV13 and TRBJ2-7; D is possibly TRBD2 (5 bases). This CDR3 is built from 14 residues. The germline V and J ends were trimmed by 4 bases and 4 bases, with 14 bases remaining between them. CDR1 and CDR2 from the germline V gene are PRHDT and FYEKMQ (reference sequence). As DNA, the CDR3 is TGTGCCAGCAGCTATGGGAGAATACTGTACGAGCAGTACTTC. Encoded protein: CASSYGRILYEQYF.

The V gene is TRBV30, the J gene TRBJ2-1, with TRBD2 matching over 14 bases. This CDR3 is 18 amino acids long. Germline CDR1 and CDR2: GTSNPN and SVGIG (reference sequence). J lost 0 bases, V lost 3 bases, and 7 bases had no gene match. The CDR3 sequence is CAWRSGTSGSLSYNEQFF. CDR3 nucleotides: TGTGCCTGGAGATCCGGGACTAGCGGGAGCCTCTCCTACAATGAGCAGTTCTTC. Supplemented by reference TRBV30 and TRBJ2-1, the full variable domain reads SQTIHQWPATLVQPVGSPLSLECTVEGTSNPNLYWYRQAAGRGLQLLFYSVGIGQISSEVPQNLSASRPQDRQFILSSKKLLLSDSGFYLCAWRSGTSGSLSYNEQFFGPGTRLTVL.

This clone was observed a handful of times. The chain joins TRBV4-1 to TRBJ2-7; possibly TRBD1 for D (6 bases). Germline-derived CDR1 and CDR2 are MGHRA and YSYEKL. Trimming removed 4 bases at V and 3 bases at J, with 16 bases between. CDR3 length: 15 amino acids. CDR3 bases: TGCGCCAGCAGCCCCGGACAGTCGGGCCTCTACGAGCAGTACTTC. Amino acids: CASSPGQSGLYEQYF.

This chain joins TRBV18 and TRBJ2-5; D not resolved. The CDR3 totals 16 residues. The V and J ends lost 6 bases and 2 bases respectively, with 19 bases between them. CDR1 is KGHSH, CDR2 LQKENI, per germline. CDR3 coding DNA: TGTGCCAGCTCCCCGACGCTGACAAGCTCACAAGAGACCCAGTACTTC. It encodes CASSPTLTSSQETQYF.

For this clone: The same CDR3 arises from other DNA sequences in this sample as well. The chain is built from TRBV4-2 and TRBJ2-7, with 14 bases that match TRBD2. Germline lookup yields CDR1 LGHNA and CDR2 YNFKEQ. V was pared by 1 base and J by 0 bases, with 5 bases of the junction left unmatched. This CDR3 region has 18 residues. Here the CDR3 DNA reads TGTGCCAGCAGCCAAGGACTAGCGGGGGGGTCTAGCTCCTACGAGCAGTACTTC. Protein: CASSQGLAGGSSSYEQYF.

J is TRBJ2-6 and V is TRBV7-9; perhaps TRBD1 as D (5 bases). The germline gives CDR1 SEHNR, CDR2 FQNEAQ (reference sequence). Trimming removed 2 bases at V and 1 base at J, with 12 bases between. The CDR3 consists of 17 residues. CDR3 DNA sequence: TGTGCCAGCAGCTTACAAAGGGGCAGGTCTGGGGCCAACGTCCTGACTTTC. It translates to CASSLQRGRSGANVLTF.

The chain recombines TRBV30 with TRBJ1-5; weak D call: TRBD1 (5 bases). The CDR3 runs to 13 residues. Germline lookup yields CDR1 GTSNPN and CDR2 SVGIG (reference sequence). Trimming shortened V by 0 bases and J by 5 bases, and 8 bases separated the two germline ends. The CDR3 nucleotides are TGTGCCTGGAGTGTCACAGGTTATCAGCCCCAGCATTTT. Residues: CAWSVTGYQPQHF.

The chain joins TRBV7-2 to TRBJ2-7; 7 nucleotides match TRBD2. The J segment lost 3 bases and the V segment lost 1 base, leaving 3 bases of the junction unmatched. The CDR3 is made up of 14 amino acids. Germline V gene sequence: CDR1 SGHTA, CDR2 FQGNSA. CDR3 loop: CASSLEAGFYEQYF. CDR3 coding DNA: TGTGCCAGCAGCTTAGAAGCGGGATTCTACGAGCAGTACTTC.

The chain recombines TRBV18 with TRBJ2-7; 13 nucleotides line up with TRBD2. V lost 4 bases, J lost 7 bases, and 7 bases stayed unmatched. This CDR3 is 15 amino acids long. Germline CDR1 reads KGHSH; CDR2 reads LQKENI. The CDR3 nucleotides are TGTGCCAGCTCACAGGGACTAGCGGGACAAAATGAGCAGTACTTC. Its translation: CASSQGLAGQNEQYF. The variable domain in full, completed from reference TRBV18 and TRBJ2-7, reads NAGVMQNPRHLVRRRGQEARLRCSPMKGHSHVYWYRQLPEEGLKFMVYLQKENIIDESGMPKERFSAEFPKEGPSILRIQQVVRGDSAAYFCASSQGLAGQNEQYFGPGTRLTVT.

J is TRBJ2-7 and V is TRBV14; 8 bases match TRBD1. Germline V lookup: CDR1 SGHDN, CDR2 FVKESK. V lost 4 bases to trimming and J lost 4 bases; unmatched junction nucleotides: 12. This CDR3 comprises 16 residues. CDR3 sequence: CASSPNTGGPHYEQYF. CDR3 DNA sequence: TGTGCCAGCAGCCCGAACACAGGGGGGCCCCATTACGAGCAGTACTTC.